This TCR beta chain was documented in a study of cytomegalovirus exposure and HLA in healthy donors. Libraries were prepared by immunoSEQ multiplex PCR; TCRdb keeps only in-frame clonotypes and omits some of them. Counted here are approximately 150,000 clones, around 82% occurring once; the ten biggest clones make up approximately 10%. This sequence originates from a man aged 25 to 40 in good health and CMV-seropositive. Sequencing input: PBMCs.

As DNA, the CDR3 is TGTGCCAGCAGCCTAGGACTGATACAAGAGACCCAGTACTTC. Its protein product is CASSLGLIQETQYF. This chain connects TRBV5-6 to TRBJ2-5, with a possible D match to TRBD2 (5 bases). This CDR3 spans 14 amino acids. V lost 4 bases to trimming and J lost 2 bases, with 12 bases between them. CDR1 and CDR2 from the germline V gene are SGHDT and YYEEEE.